This T cell receptor beta chain emerged from a study of CD8+CD57+ T cells in acquired aplastic anemia. Study summary: Sorting CD4+ and CD8+ cells gave DNA averaging approximately 2.9 ug. Findings and caveats of the study: Patients shared 25 to 30 CD8+ CDR3 sequences with controls.

According to the study, genomic DNA was the template for TCR beta VDJ and CDR3 profiling. TCRdb analysed the reads with MiXCR anew, one entry per CDR3 protein. The sample has about 170,000 distinct CDR3 sequences, more than 45% seen once. This CDR3 is built from 17 residues. Germline values: CDR1 LNHNV, CDR2 YYDKDF (reference sequence). The V gene end was trimmed by 0 bases and the J gene end by 1 base; junction bases not matched to a gene: 6. As to this clonotype: As yet, its antigen is unknown.

In patients chosen for sequencing, flow cytometry had shown CD8+CD57+ cell expansion. Severe acquired aplastic anemia was the diagnosis recorded for all patients. Untreated patients provided the blood samples, with no therapy given before sampling. The V and J genes are TRBV15 and TRBJ2-7; 10 bases align to TRBD2. This sequence originates from a human donor with aplastic anemia. Material for sequencing was sorted CD4+, CD8+, or CD8+CD57+ T cells (not recorded which) from PBMCs. CDR3 sequence (DNA): TGTGCCACCAGCAGAGATCGAATAGCGGGAGGTTCCTACGAGCAGTACTTC. Encoded protein: CATSRDRIAGGSYEQYF. Looking up the rest from reference TRBV15 and TRBJ2-7 gives the full variable domain: DAMVIQNPRYQVTQFGKPVTLSCSQTLNHNVMYWYQQKSSQAPKLLFHYYDKDFNNEADTPDNFQSRRPNTSFCFLDIRSPGLGDTAMYLCATSRDRIAGGSYEQYFGPGTRLTVT.